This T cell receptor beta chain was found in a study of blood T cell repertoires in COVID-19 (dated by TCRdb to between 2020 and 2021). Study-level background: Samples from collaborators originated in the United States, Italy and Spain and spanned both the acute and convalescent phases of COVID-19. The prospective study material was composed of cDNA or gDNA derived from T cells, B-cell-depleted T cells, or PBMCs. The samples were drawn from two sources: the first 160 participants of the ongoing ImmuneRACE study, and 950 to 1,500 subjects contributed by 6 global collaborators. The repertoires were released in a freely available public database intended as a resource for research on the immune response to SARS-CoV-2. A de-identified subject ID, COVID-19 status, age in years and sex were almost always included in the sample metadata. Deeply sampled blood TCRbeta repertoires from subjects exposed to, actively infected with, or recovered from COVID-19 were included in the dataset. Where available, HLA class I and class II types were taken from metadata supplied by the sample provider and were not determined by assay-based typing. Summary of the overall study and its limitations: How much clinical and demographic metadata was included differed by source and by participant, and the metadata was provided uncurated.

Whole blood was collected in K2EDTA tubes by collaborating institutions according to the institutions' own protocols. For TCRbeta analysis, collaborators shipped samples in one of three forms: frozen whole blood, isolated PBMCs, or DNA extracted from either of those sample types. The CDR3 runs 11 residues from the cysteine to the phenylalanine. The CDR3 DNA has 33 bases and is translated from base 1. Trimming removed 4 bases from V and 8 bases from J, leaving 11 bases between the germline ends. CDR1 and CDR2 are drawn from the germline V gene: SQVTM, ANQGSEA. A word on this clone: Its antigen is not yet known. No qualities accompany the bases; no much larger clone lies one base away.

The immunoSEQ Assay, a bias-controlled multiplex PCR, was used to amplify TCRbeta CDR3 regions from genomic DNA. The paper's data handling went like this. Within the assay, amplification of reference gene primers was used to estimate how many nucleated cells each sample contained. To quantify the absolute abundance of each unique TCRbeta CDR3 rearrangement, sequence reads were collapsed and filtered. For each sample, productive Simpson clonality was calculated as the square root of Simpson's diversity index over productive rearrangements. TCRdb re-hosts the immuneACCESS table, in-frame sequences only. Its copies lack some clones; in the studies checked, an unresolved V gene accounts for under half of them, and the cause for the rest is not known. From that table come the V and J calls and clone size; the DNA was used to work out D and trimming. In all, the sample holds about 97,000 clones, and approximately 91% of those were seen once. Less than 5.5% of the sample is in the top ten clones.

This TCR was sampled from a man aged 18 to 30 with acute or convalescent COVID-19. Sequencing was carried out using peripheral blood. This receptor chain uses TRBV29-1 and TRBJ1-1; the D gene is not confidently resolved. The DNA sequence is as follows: TGCAGCGTTGCTCCGGGGAAGGAAGCTTTCTTT. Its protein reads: CSVAPGKEAFF.